Shown below are 27 T cell receptor beta chains from a single sample sequenced in a study of Graves' ophthalmopathy and Graves' hyperthyroidism. Amplified TCR beta CDR3 regions were obtained using RNA transcripts as template. Amplification began with first-round RT-PCR using HTBI primers, then second-round multiplex PCR was performed. Using its own MiXCR run on the multiplex PCR reads, TCRdb lists one record per CDR3 protein. The repertoire holds over a million distinct CDR3 sequences, about 38% seen once, with over 8.5% in the top ten. Sequencing was carried out using peripheral blood or thyroid tissue (not recorded which). The receptors originated from an adult man with Graves' hyperthyroidism.

The V call is TRBV2, the J call TRBJ1-1; D perhaps matches TRBD1 (6 bases). Germline values: CDR1 SNHLY, CDR2 FYNNEI. V was trimmed by 10 bases and J by 0 bases, leaving 18 bases between them. The CDR3 sequence is 15 residues long. The CDR3: CATTGTNTMNTEAFF. The CDR3 DNA is TGTGCCACCACAGGGACTAATACCATGAACACTGAAGCTTTCTTT.

This clonotype came up many times. The genes are TRBV15 and TRBJ1-4; TRBD1 is a possible D gene (5 bases). V lost 0 bases, J lost 3 bases, and 8 bases lay in between. Germline V gene data show CDR1 as LNHNV and CDR2 as YYDKDF (reference sequence). The CDR3 spans 15 residues. CDR3 coding DNA: TGTGCCACCAGCAGAGAGACAGACCCTAATGAAAAACTGTTTTTT. Amino acid sequence: CATSRETDPNEKLFF. Full variable domain (missing parts from reference TRBV15 and TRBJ1-4): DAMVIQNPRYQVTQFGKPVTLSCSQTLNHNVMYWYQQKSSQAPKLLFHYYDKDFNNEADTPDNFQSRRPNTSFCFLDIRSPGLGDTAMYLCATSRETDPNEKLFFGSGTQLSVL.

V gene TRBV29-1 combines with J gene TRBJ2-5, with 11 nucleotides matching TRBD2. After removal of 6 bases from V and 5 bases from J, the junction contained 8 bases not matched to a gene. This CDR3 spans 14 amino acids. In germline, CDR1 is SQVTM, CDR2 ANQGSEA. CDR3 DNA: TGCAGCGTGGCGGGACTAGCGGTTCGGGAGACCCAGTACTTC. This sequence encodes CSVAGLAVRETQYF.

This clonotype was seen more than once but under ten times. V gene TRBV7-9 combines with J gene TRBJ2-5; D may be TRBD1 or TRBD2 (5 bases each). The CDR3 loop spans 12 amino acids. Trimming left V 4 bases short and J 8 bases short, with 11 bases between. Germline CDR1 SEHNR, CDR2 FQNEAQ (reference sequence). The CDR3 DNA is TGTGCCAGCAGCTCAGGGAGTTTTACCCAGTACTTC. Protein sequence: CASSSGSFTQYF.

This clonotype was seen repeatedly, ten times or more. This chain connects TRBV24-1 to TRBJ1-4; 11 nucleotides line up with TRBD1. The CDR3 is 16 amino acids. The V gene end was trimmed by 2 bases and the J gene end by 7 bases; junction bases not matched to a gene: 5. The germline CDR1 and CDR2 sequences are KGHDR and SFDVKD. CDR3 sequence reads: CATSDSGQGASEKLFF. The CDR3 DNA sequence: TGTGCCACCAGTGATTCCGGACAGGGGGCCTCTGAAAAACTGTTTTTT.

This clonotype came up many times. This chain uses TRBV7-9 with TRBJ1-5, with 8 bases that match TRBD1. CDR1 SEHNR and CDR2 FQNEAQ come from the germline V gene (reference sequence). The CDR3 extends over 15 amino acids. Trimming removed 7 bases from V and 7 bases from J; junction bases left unmatched: 12. The CDR3 DNA reads as TGTGCCAGCACCTCAAGGCAGGGGGCTGTGCAGCCCCAGCATTTT. Translation gives CASTSRQGAVQPQHF.

V is TRBV14 and J is TRBJ2-6; 8 bases map to TRBD2. The CDR3 consists of 16 residues. CDR1 and CDR2 (germline): SGHDN, FVKESK. The CDR3 DNA follows: TGTGCTAACCCCAGGGCGGGAGGCACTGGGGCCAACGTCCTGACTTTC. Its protein product is CANPRAGGTGANVLTF.

The chain employs TRBV7-2 and TRBJ2-2; a possible D gene is TRBD2 (6 bases). V was pared by 5 bases and J by 4 bases, with 14 bases between. From germline, CDR1 is SGHTA and CDR2 FQGNSA. The CDR3 extends over 15 amino acids. The CDR3 protein is CASSPRLEGTGELFF. CDR3 nucleotides: TGTGCCAGCAGCCCCCGACTAGAGGGCACCGGGGAGCTGTTTTTT.

This clonotype came up many times. The V and J genes are TRBV29-1 and TRBJ1-1; 8 nucleotides agree with TRBD1. This CDR3 region has 13 residues. Losses at the gene ends were 2 bases for V and 4 bases for J; bases not matched to a gene: 3. CDR1 SQVTM and CDR2 ANQGSEA come from the germline V gene. The CDR3 spells CSVEQGAGTEAFF. In DNA form, the CDR3 reads TGCAGCGTTGAACAGGGGGCTGGCACTGAAGCTTTCTTT.

Regarding this clonotype: Compared with germline, one end of the junction differs, possibly owing to a read error. The chain combines TRBV25-1 with TRBJ2-2; D is unclear. The CDR3 extends over 13 amino acids. Germline CDR1 and CDR2: MGHDK and SYGVNS. CDR3 DNA sequence: TGTACCAGCAGGCTCAGAGTCCCCGGGGAGCTGTTTTTT. This gives the protein CTSRLRVPGELFF.

Comment on this clonotype: The conserved phenylalanine or tryptophan is not found at the CDR3 terminus, so this likely reflects a read error. Because the CDR3's place on the DNA is in doubt, the DNA is left out and the CDR3 is given as listed by TCRdb. The rearrangement uses TRBV10-3 and TRBJ1-1; TRBD1, the D gene given by the table, was not confirmed from the DNA. Counting both end residues, the CDR3 totals 11 amino acids. Germline V gene sequence: CDR1 ENHRY, CDR2 SYGVKD. The chain's CDR3 is CAISEEQGGVY.

V is TRBV7-6 and J is TRBJ1-2; tentatively, D is TRBD1 (5 bases). The CDR3 runs 15 residues. The germline V gene encodes CDR1 SGHVS and CDR2 FNYEAQ. V lost 4 bases and J 6 bases, leaving 18 bases between the germline ends. CDR3 nucleotide sequence: TGTGCCAGCAGCTCACAGCTTGCAGGGAGAAATGGCTACACCTTC. It codes for CASSSQLAGRNGYTF.

The chain joins TRBV25-1 to TRBJ1-3, with TRBD1 as a possible D gene (5 bases). Between the trimmed V and J ends, which lost 6 bases and 0 bases, there was a span of 15 bases. Germline assignment: CDR1 MGHDK and CDR2 SYGVNS. This CDR3 is 16 amino acids long. Written as DNA, the CDR3 is TGTGCCAGCAGCTTTGTCGCACAGGACTCTGGAAACACCATATATTTT. Its protein is CASSFVAQDSGNTIYF.

This clonotype was observed a handful of times. The chain is built from TRBV7-6 and TRBJ2-2; D is unresolved. The CDR3 loop spans 15 amino acids. CDR1 and CDR2 (germline): SGHVS, FNYEAQ. V gave up 4 bases and J gave up 1 base, with 10 bases separating them. Here the CDR3 DNA reads TGTGCCAGCAGCTCGAACCCCGGGAACACCGGGGAGCTGTTTTTT. Translated: CASSSNPGNTGELFF.

The rearrangement links TRBV29-1 to TRBJ2-5, with 8 bases fitting TRBD1. Unmatched junction bases numbered 9, after V lost 8 bases and J lost 4 bases. The CDR3 runs to 13 residues. Germline assignment: CDR1 SQVTM and CDR2 ANQGSEA. The CDR3 DNA reads TGCAGCTCGGGGGTTGGGACAGGAGAGACCCAGTACTTC. This codes for CSSGVGTGETQYF.

The CDR3 here is CSIGPERTEAFF. Written as DNA, the CDR3 is TGCAGCATAGGGCCTGAGAGGACTGAAGCTTTCTTT. This chain links TRBV29-1 with TRBJ1-1; D gene uncertain. The CDR3 loop spans 12 amino acids. V was trimmed by 8 bases and J by 5 bases, leaving 15 bases between them. Germline V gene lookup returns CDR1 SQVTM and CDR2 ANQGSEA.

This clonotype was picked up many times. The gene calls are TRBV7-2 and TRBJ1-2, with 8 bases aligning to TRBD1. The CDR3 loop spans 15 amino acids. Trimming at V came to 5 bases and at J to 7 bases, leaving 12 bases not matched to a gene. Germline CDR1 is SGHTA and CDR2 is FQGNSA. DNA of the CDR3: TGTGCCAGCAGCGAGCACCTCAGACAGGGGTTTGGCTACACCTTC. Encoded protein: CASSEHLRQGFGYTF.

This clonotype came up many times. The chain combines TRBV15 with TRBJ2-5, with D possibly being TRBD2 (6 bases). V was shortened by 0 bases and J by 5 bases, with 13 bases between the two germline ends. CDR3 size: 15 residues. In germline, CDR1 is LNHNV, CDR2 YYDKDF (reference sequence). The CDR3 sequence: CATSREMGGLETQYF. For the CDR3, the DNA is TGTGCCACCAGCAGAGAAATGGGGGGATTGGAGACCCAGTACTTC.

The chain carries TRBV7-9 and TRBJ2-2, with 13 nucleotides matching TRBD2. There are 17 residues in the CDR3. Per the germline V gene, CDR1 is SEHNR and CDR2 is FQNEAQ (reference sequence). J was trimmed by 7 bases and V by 1 base; bases with no gene match: 6. The CDR3 sequence is CASSLDRTSGSVGELFF. CDR3 coding DNA: TGTGCCAGCAGCTTAGATCGGACTAGCGGGAGCGTCGGGGAGCTGTTTTTT.

Concerning this clonotype: One end of the junction fails to match germline, which may point to a read error. This sequence joins TRBV5-1 and TRBJ2-5, with 7 bases lining up with TRBD2. Per germline, CDR1 SGHRS and CDR2 YFSETQ. This CDR3 has 16 residues. CDR3 loop: CASSALGAGEEETQYF. The DNA of the CDR3 is TGTGCCAGCAGCGCCCTCGGCGCGGGAGAGGAAGAGACCCAGTACTTC.

This clonotype was seen a handful of times. This chain connects TRBV7-2 to TRBJ1-5, with 7 bases identical to TRBD1. With 6 bases clipped from V and 7 bases from J, the junction kept 9 bases outside the gene matches. CDR1 is SGHTA and CDR2 is FQGNSA in the germline V gene. The CDR3 totals 14 residues. In nucleotides, the CDR3 is TGTGCCAGCAGTACAGGGGCGGCGGGGCAGCCCCAGCATTTT. Translating it yields CASSTGAAGQPQHF.

The chain uses TRBV9 and TRBJ1-2, with 7 positions matching TRBD1. V lost 6 bases, J lost 7 bases, and 6 bases stayed unmatched. CDR3 size: 12 residues. The germline V gene has CDR1 SGDLS and CDR2 YYNGEE. The CDR3 protein is CASTKGAGGYTF. Here the CDR3 DNA reads TGTGCCAGCACCAAGGGGGCAGGTGGCTACACCTTC.

This clonotype was found many times. This chain joins TRBV10-3 and TRBJ2-7; TRBD2 agrees at 9 bases. Germline-derived CDR1 and CDR2 are ENHRY and SYGVKD. Unmatched junction bases numbered 16, after V lost 4 bases and J lost 3 bases. The CDR3 spans 18 residues. The CDR3 protein is CAISVMGSGTSNVYEQYF. DNA for the CDR3: TGTGCCATCAGTGTGATGGGATCCGGGACTAGCAACGTCTACGAGCAGTACTTC.

Ten or more counts support this clonotype. This chain uses TRBV14 with TRBJ2-2; D is perhaps TRBD1 (5 bases). This CDR3 is 16 amino acids long. The germline CDR1 and CDR2 sequences are SGHDN and FVKESK. Trimming left V 3 bases short and J 7 bases short, with 18 bases between. CDR3 residues: CASSHQESRAIGELFF. DNA of the CDR3: TGTGCCAGCAGCCACCAAGAATCCAGGGCGATCGGGGAGCTGTTTTTT.

A few counts support this clonotype. At one end the junction does not follow the germline gene, possibly because of a read error. The chain joins TRBV15 to TRBJ2-5; 10 bases map to TRBD2. This CDR3 has 18 residues. Germline loops: CDR1 LNHNV, CDR2 YYDKDF (reference sequence). CDR3 in DNA: TGTGCCACCAGCAGAGGGACTAGCGGTGGATTGTACCAAGGGACCCAGTACTTC. It yields the protein CATSRGTSGGLYQGTQYF.

On this clonotype itself: A much larger clone differs by one base, so this may be a read error. The chain has TRBV7-9 and TRBJ1-2; a weak D match, TRBD1 (6 bases). The V gene's germline CDR1 is SEHNR and CDR2 FQNEAQ (reference sequence). This CDR3 region has 13 residues. V was pared by 4 bases and J by 4 bases, with 10 bases between. CDR3 nucleotides: TGTGCCAGCAGCTGGGGGGGGGCCTATGGCTACACCTTC. Its protein product is CASSWGGAYGYTF.

The genes are TRBV5-6 and TRBJ1-5, with a weak D call TRBD1 (5 bases). Trimming took off 2 bases at V and 5 bases at J, with 11 bases between the two ends. The CDR3 runs 14 residues. Germline V gene sequence: CDR1 SGHDT, CDR2 YYEEEE. The CDR3 region is CASSLGESHQPQHF. In nucleotides, the CDR3 is TGTGCCAGCAGCTTAGGGGAGTCCCATCAGCCCCAGCATTTT.